This T cell receptor beta chain is from a study of a mutant IDH1 vaccine in newly diagnosed glioma (dated by TCRdb to the early 2020s). Background on the whole study: Of the roughly 34 treated patients, approximately 62% were male and about 40% were female, and a mean age of approximately 40 years was recorded. Prior to enrollment, standard therapy consisting of radiotherapy alone, temozolomide alone, or radiochemotherapy with temozolomide had been administered to patients, with the combination being received by most patients. Peripheral blood samples were drawn at six visits, namely V03 (baseline), V05, V07, V10, V12 and V13. Longitudinal TCRB deep sequencing was performed for roughly 24 treated patients wherever samples were available for exploratory analyses.

The intended sense of this specimen's time point label: baseline, week 1 (first vaccination visit). This specimen's treatment or condition label, per the study, means: pre-vaccination baseline after standard-of-care therapy. Donors had newly diagnosed WHO grade 3 or 4 IDH1-mutant astrocytomas with loss of nuclear ATRX. The samples were drawn from NOA16, a multicentre, single-arm, open-label phase I trial in Germany that tested a mutant IDH1 peptide vaccine in humans for the first time. Visit V03 blood draws served as the baseline sample for immunogenicity testing. Genomic DNA for TCRB sequencing was extracted from EDTA blood using the DNeasy Blood and Tissue Kit. Reading the germline V gene gives CDR1 SGHRS and CDR2 YFSETQ. From its cysteine to its phenylalanine, the CDR3 spans 13 amino acids. The kept DNA is CDR3 alone, 39 bases in frame from the first base. V lost 1 base and J lost 2 bases; the stretch between them is 7 bases long.

Summary of the overall study and its limitations: Pseudoprogression seemed to be unrelated to changes in the top peripheral T cell clonotypes found by TCRB sequencing. It was noted by the authors that analyses of patient blood samples could not be reproduced owing to sample limitations. Across multiple MHC alleles, vaccine-induced immune responses were seen in approximately 93% of patients. Availability determined which PBMC samples were chosen for TCRB deep sequencing.

Library preparation was by the immunoSEQ multiplex PCR assay. Following the manufacturer's protocol, the hsTCRB Kit was used to amplify rearranged TCR beta chain sequences. An Illumina MiSeq was used to sequence the TCRB libraries. The authors' analysis ran thus. The kit vendor's proprietary platform handled demultiplexing, trimming and gene mapping. TCRdb carries this immuneACCESS record with in-frame sequences only. Its versions omit some clonotypes, under half of them owing to an unresolved V gene in the studies checked, with the rest unexplained. D and trimming come from the DNA, and the V and J calls and clone size come from that table. This sample has 80,000 to 100,000 clones in its table, and roughly 80% of those were observed once. The ten largest make up nearly 5.5% of the sample. Points on this clone: The antigen it recognizes is unknown. Base qualities were left out, and no much larger clone turns up one base away.

The rearrangement combines TRBV5-1 with TRBJ2-7; the D gene lacks a confident call. This sample comprised PBMCs, obtained from a glioma patient treated with radiotherapy, temozolomide or both. This clonotype was obtained from a man aged 35 to 55 with glioma. Some clones in this sample may be carry-over from other donors' samples. The nucleotides are TGCGCCAGCAGCTTGACTACTCCCTACGAGCAGTACTTC. Protein translation: CASSLTTPYEQYF.